These 4 T cell receptor beta chains share one sample of origin, sequenced in a study of sequential checkpoint blockade in melanoma. Treatment meaning: randomized to nivolumab then ipilimumab (arm A) or the reverse (arm B). Method: immunoSEQ multiplex PCR; TCRdb's copy keeps in-frame clones and lacks some. The sample lists 40,000 or so clones, about 30% occurring once. The sample here was tumor tissue (inferred from file names), taken from a patient given nivolumab and ipilimumab in sequence. These receptors were taken from a human donor with melanoma.

The chain joins TRBV11-3 to TRBJ2-7, with 7 bases lining up with TRBD1. Germline V lookup: CDR1 SGHNT, CDR2 YENEEA. Trimming cost V 3 bases and J 0 bases; bases outside gene matches: 5. CDR3 length equals 15 residues. For the CDR3, the DNA is TGTGCCAGCAGCTTCGGGACAGTCACCTCCTACGAGCAGTACTTC. This gives the protein CASSFGTVTSYEQYF. The full variable domain, with the rest looked up from reference TRBV11-3 and TRBJ2-7, is EAGVVQSPRYKIIEKKQPVAFWCNPISGHNTLYWYLQNLGQGPELLIRYENEEAVDDSQLPKDRFSAERLKGVDSTLKIQPAELGDSAVYLCASSFGTVTSYEQYFGPGTRLTVT.

The V and J genes are TRBV5-1 and TRBJ2-1; D is perhaps TRBD2 (7 bases). V lost 0 bases to trimming and J lost 8 bases, with 15 bases between them. The CDR3 is 15 amino acids. CDR1 is SGHRS, CDR2 YFSETQ, per germline. Here the CDR3 reads CASSLVGGRLDEQFF. In DNA form, the CDR3 reads TGCGCCAGCAGCTTGGTCGGGGGGCGCTTAGATGAGCAGTTCTTC.

This clone was seen only a few times. This sequence joins TRBV11-3 and TRBJ2-7, with 11 bases matching TRBD1. Germline V gene lookup returns CDR1 SGHNT and CDR2 YENEEA. After removal of 5 bases from V and 2 bases from J, the junction contained 8 bases not matched to a gene. CDR3 length: 16 amino acids. This CDR3 is CASSTPGDRGTYEQYF. CDR3 nucleotide sequence: TGTGCCAGCAGCACTCCTGGGGACAGGGGGACCTACGAGCAGTACTTC.

The gene calls are TRBV5-1 and TRBJ2-7; TRBD2 agrees at 7 bases. CDR1 and CDR2 from the germline V gene are SGHRS and YFSETQ. CDR3 length: 16 residues. V lost 0 bases and J lost 2; bases outside the gene matches: 8. CDR3 loop: CASSLATSSLTYEQYF. CDR3 DNA: TGCGCCAGCAGCTTGGCGACTAGCTCACTTACCTACGAGCAGTACTTC.